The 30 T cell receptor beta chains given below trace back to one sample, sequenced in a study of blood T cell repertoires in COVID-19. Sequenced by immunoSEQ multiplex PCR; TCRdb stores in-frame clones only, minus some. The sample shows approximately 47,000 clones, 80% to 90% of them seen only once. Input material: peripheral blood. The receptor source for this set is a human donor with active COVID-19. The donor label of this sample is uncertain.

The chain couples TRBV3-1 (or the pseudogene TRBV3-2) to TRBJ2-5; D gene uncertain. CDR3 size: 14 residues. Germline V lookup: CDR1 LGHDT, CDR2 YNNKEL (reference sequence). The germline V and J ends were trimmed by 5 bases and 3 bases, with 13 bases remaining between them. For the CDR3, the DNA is TGTGCCAGCAGCTCACGGCGGCCAAAAGAGACCCAGTACTTC. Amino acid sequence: CASSSRRPKETQYF.

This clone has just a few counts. CDR3 DNA sequence: TGTGCCAGCAGCCTGGGATTGGCAGGGCACTCACCCCTCCACTTT. Translated: CASSLGLAGHSPLHF. The chain carries TRBV11-2 and TRBJ1-6; tentative D call: TRBD1 (5 bases). The CDR3 length is 15 residues. Germline assignment: CDR1 SGHAT and CDR2 FQNNGV. V was clipped by 5 bases and J by 10 bases, with 18 bases between them.

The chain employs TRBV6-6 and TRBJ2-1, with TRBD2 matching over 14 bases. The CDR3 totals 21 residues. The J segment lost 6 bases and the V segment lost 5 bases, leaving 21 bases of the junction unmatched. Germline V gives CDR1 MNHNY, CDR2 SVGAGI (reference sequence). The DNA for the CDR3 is TGTGCCAGCAGTCCGACCCTACAGGGGGGACTAGCGGGAGTTTGGGGCAATGAGCAGTTCTTC. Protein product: CASSPTLQGGLAGVWGNEQFF.

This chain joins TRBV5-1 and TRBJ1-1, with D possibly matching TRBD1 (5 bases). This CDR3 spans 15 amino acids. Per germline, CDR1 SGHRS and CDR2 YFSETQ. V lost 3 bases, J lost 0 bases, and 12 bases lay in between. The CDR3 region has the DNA TGCGCCAGCAGCTCGGTCGGGGGGATGAACACTGAAGCTTTCTTT. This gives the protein CASSSVGGMNTEAFF.

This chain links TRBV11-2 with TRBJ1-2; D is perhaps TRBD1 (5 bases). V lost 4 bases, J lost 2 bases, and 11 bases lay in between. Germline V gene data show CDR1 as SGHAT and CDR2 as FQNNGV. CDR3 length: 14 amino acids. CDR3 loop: CASSSSTGNYGYTF. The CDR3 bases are TGTGCCAGCAGCTCGTCAACAGGCAACTATGGCTACACCTTC.

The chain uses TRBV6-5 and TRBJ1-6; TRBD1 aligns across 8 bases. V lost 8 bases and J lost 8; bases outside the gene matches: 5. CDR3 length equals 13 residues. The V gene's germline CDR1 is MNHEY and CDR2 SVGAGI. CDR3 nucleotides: TGTGCCAGCCTGGACAGGGCGGATTCACCCCTCCACTTT. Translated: CASLDRADSPLHF.

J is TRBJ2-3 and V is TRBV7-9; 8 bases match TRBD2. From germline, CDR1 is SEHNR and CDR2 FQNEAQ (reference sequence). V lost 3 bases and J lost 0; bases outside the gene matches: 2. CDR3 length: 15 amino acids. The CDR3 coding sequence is TGTGCCAGCAGCTTGAGCGGGGGTAGCACAGATACGCAGTATTTT. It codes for CASSLSGGSTDTQYF.

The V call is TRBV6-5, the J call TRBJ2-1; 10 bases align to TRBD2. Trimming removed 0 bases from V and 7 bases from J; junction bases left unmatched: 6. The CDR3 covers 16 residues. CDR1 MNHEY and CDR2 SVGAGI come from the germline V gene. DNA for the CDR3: TGTGCCAGCAGTTACTCAAGCGGGAGGGCCGTGAATGAGCAGTTCTTC. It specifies CASSYSSGRAVNEQFF.

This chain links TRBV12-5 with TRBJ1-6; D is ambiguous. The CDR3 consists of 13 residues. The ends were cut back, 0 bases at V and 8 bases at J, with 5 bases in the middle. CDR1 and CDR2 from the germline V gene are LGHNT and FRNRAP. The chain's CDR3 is CASGLVQDSPLHF. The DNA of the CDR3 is TGTGCTAGTGGTTTGGTTCAGGATTCACCCCTCCACTTT.

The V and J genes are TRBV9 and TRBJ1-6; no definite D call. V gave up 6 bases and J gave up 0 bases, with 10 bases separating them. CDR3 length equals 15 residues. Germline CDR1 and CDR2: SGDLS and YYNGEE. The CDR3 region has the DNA TGTGCCAGCAAGCTAGATATCTCCTATAATTCACCCCTCCACTTT. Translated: CASKLDISYNSPLHF. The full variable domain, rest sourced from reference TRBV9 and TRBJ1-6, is DSGVTQTPKHLITATGQRVTLRCSPRSGDLSVYWYQQSLDQGLQFLIQYYNGEERAKGNILERFSAQQFPDLHSELNLSSLELGDSALYFCASKLDISYNSPLHFGNGTRLTVT.

CDR3 sequence (DNA): TGTGCCAGCAGAACTCATCGGACAGTCTACGAGCAGTACTTC. As protein: CASRTHRTVYEQYF. V is TRBV27 and J is TRBJ2-7; D is perhaps TRBD1 (6 bases). This CDR3 is 14 amino acids long. Germline CDR1 MNHEY, CDR2 SMNVEV (reference sequence). V was shortened by 6 bases and J by 3 bases, with 15 bases between the two germline ends.

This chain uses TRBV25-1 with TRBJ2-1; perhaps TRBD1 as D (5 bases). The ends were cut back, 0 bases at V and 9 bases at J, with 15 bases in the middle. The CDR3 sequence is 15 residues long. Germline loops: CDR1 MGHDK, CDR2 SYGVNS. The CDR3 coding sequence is TGTGCCAGCAGTGAATATAAAGGGGCGAACACTGAGCAGTTCTTC. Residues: CASSEYKGANTEQFF.

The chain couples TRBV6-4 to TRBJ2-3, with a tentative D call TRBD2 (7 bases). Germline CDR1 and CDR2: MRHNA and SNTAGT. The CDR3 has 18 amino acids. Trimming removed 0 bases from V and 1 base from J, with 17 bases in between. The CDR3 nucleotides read TGTGCCAGCAGTGACTCTAGTGGGGGGGCAATCCGCACAGATACGCAGTATTTT. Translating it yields CASSDSSGGAIRTDTQYF.

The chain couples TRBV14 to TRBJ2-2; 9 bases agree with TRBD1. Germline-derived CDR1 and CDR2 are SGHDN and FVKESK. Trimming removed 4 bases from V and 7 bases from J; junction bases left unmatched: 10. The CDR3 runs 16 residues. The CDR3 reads CASSRPGQGGFGELFF. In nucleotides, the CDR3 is TGTGCCAGCAGCCGCCCGGGACAGGGTGGTTTCGGGGAGCTGTTTTTT.

CDR3: CASGTGGRYEQYF. The CDR3 nucleotides are TGTGCCAGCGGGACAGGGGGCAGGTACGAGCAGTACTTC. The rearrangement links TRBV6-5 to TRBJ2-7, with 12 bases fitting TRBD1. Germline CDR1 and CDR2: MNHEY and SVGAGI. Germline trimming cut 8 bases from V and 4 bases from J; bases unmatched to any gene: 3. The CDR3 is 13 residues long.

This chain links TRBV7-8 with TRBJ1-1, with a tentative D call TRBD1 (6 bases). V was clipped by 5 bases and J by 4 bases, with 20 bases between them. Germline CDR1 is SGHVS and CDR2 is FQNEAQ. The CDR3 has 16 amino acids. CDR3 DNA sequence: TGTGCCAGCAGCCGCTCCATCTTAGGGGGGGGCACTGAAGCTTTCTTT. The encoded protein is CASSRSILGGGTEAFF.

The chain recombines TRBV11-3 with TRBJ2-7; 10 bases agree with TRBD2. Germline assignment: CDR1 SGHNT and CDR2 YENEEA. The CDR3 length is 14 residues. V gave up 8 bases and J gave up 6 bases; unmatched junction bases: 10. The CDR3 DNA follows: TGTGCCAGCCTCGGAGCGGGGGGGCTCGGCGAGCAGTACTTC. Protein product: CASLGAGGLGEQYF.

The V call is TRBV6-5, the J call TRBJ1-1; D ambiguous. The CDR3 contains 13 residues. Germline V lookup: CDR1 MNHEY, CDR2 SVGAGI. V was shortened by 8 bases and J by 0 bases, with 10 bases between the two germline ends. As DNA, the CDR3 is TGTGCCAGCGTCCGAGGCTTGAACACTGAAGCTTTCTTT. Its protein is CASVRGLNTEAFF.

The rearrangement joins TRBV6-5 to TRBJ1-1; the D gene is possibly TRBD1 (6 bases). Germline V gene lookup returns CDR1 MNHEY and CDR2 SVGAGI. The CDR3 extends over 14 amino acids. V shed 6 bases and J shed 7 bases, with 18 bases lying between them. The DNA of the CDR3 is TGTGCCAGCAGCCTCCGGCGGGGGCGGGATGAAGCTTTCTTT. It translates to CASSLRRGRDEAFF.

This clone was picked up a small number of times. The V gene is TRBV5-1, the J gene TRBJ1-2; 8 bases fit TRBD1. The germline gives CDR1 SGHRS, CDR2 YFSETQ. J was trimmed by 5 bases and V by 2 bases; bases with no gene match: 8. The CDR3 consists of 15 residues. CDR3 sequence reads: CASSFGHRDRYGYTF. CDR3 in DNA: TGCGCCAGCAGCTTTGGGCACCGGGACAGGTATGGCTACACCTTC.

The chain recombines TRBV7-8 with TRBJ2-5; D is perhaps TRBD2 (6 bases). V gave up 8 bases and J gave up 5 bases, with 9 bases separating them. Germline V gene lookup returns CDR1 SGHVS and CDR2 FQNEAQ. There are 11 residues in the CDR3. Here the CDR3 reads CASARGETQYF. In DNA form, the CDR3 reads TGTGCCAGCGCCCGGGGGGAGACCCAGTACTTC.

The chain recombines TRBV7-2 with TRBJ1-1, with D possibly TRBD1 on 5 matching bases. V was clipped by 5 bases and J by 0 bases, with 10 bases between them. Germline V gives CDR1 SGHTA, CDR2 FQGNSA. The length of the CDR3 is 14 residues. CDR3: CASSRRVVNTEAFF. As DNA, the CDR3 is TGTGCCAGCAGCCGCAGGGTCGTGAACACTGAAGCTTTCTTT.

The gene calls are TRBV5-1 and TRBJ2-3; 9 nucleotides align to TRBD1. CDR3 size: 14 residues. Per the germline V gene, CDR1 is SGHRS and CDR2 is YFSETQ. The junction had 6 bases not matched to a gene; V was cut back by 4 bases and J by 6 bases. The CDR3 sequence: CASSGGTGTDTQYF. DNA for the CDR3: TGCGCCAGCAGCGGGGGGACAGGGACTGATACGCAGTATTTT.

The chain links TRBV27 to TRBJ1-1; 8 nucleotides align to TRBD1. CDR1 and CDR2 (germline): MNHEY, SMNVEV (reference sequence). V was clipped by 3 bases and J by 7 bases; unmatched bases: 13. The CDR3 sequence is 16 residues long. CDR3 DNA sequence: TGTGCCAGCAGTTTCCGGGCCGGGACAGGCGGCAATGAAGCTTTCTTT. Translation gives CASSFRAGTGGNEAFF.

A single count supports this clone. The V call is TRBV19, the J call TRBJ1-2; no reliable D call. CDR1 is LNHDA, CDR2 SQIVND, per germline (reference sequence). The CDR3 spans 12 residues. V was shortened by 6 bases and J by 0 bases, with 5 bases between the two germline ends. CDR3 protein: CASRESNYGYTF. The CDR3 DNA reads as TGTGCCAGTAGAGAGTCTAACTATGGCTACACCTTC.

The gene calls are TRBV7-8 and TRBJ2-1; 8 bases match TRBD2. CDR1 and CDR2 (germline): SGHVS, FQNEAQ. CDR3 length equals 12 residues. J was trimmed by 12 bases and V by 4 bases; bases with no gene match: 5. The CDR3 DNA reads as TGTGCCAGCAGCTCTAGACTAGCGCCGCAGTTCTTC. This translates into CASSSRLAPQFF.

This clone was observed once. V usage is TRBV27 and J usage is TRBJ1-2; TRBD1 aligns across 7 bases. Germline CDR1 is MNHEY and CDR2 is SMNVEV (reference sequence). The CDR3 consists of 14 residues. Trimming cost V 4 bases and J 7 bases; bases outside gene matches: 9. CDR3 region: CASSSYDRAGGYTF. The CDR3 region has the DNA TGTGCCAGCAGTTCATACGACAGGGCGGGTGGCTACACCTTC.

In DNA form, the CDR3 reads TGCGCCAGCAGCTTGGGACAGGTCAGAATTAACACCGGGGAGCTGTTTTTT. It encodes CASSLGQVRINTGELFF. This chain joins TRBV5-1 and TRBJ2-2; D may be TRBD1 (6 bases). Germline V lookup: CDR1 SGHRS, CDR2 YFSETQ. The V end was cut by 0 bases, the J end by 2 bases, with 14 bases between. The CDR3 extends over 17 amino acids.

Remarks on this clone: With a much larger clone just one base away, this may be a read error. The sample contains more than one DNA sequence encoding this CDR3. The CDR3 region is CASSSRTANTEAFF. The CDR3 region has the DNA TGCGCCAGCAGCTCCCGGACAGCGAACACTGAAGCTTTCTTT. This rearrangement joins TRBV5-1 to TRBJ1-1; D is possibly TRBD1 (6 bases). This CDR3 comprises 14 residues. Germline CDR1 is SGHRS and CDR2 is YFSETQ. The ends were cut back, 3 bases at V and 1 base at J, with 10 bases in the middle. Supplemented by reference TRBV5-1 and TRBJ1-1, the full variable domain reads KAGVTQTPRYLIKTRGQQVTLSCSPISGHRSVSWYQQTPGQGLQFLFEYFSETQRNKGNFPGRFSGRQFSNSRSEMNVSTLELGDSALYLCASSSRTANTEAFFGQGTRLTVV.

CDR3 residues: CASSRRDTGNTIYF. CDR3 DNA: TGTGCCAGCAGTCGCCGGGACACAGGAAACACCATATATTTT. J is TRBJ1-3 and V is TRBV6-2 or TRBV6-3, with a tentative D call TRBD1 (6 bases). Trimming stripped 5 bases from V and 4 bases from J, with 12 bases between. This CDR3 region has 14 residues. In germline, CDR1 is MNHEY, CDR2 SVGEGT.